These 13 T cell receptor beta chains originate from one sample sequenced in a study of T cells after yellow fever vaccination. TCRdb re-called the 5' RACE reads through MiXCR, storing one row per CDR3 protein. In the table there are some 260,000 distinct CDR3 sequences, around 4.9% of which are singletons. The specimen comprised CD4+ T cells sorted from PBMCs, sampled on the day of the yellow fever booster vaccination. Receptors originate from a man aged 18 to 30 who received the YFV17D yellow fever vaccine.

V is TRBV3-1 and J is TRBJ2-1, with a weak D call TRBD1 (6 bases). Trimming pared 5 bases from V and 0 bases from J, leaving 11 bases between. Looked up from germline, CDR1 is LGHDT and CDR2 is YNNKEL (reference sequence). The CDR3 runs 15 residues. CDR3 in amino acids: CASSNRDTSYNEQFF. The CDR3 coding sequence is TGTGCCAGCAGCAACCGGGACACCTCCTACAATGAGCAGTTCTTC.

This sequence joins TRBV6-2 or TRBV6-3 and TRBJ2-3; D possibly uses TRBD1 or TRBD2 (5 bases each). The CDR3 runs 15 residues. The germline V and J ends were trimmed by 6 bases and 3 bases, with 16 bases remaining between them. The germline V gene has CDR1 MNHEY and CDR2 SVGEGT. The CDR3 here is CASRGSGPRTDTQYF. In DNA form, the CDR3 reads TGTGCCAGCAGGGGGTCGGGGCCACGGACAGATACGCAGTATTTT.

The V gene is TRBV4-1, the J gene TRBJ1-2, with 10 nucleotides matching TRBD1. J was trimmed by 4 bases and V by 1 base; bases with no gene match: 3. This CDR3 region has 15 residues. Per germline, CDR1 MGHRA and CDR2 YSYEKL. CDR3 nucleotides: TGCGCCAGCAGCCAAGGCCGGACAGGGGGCTATGGCTACACCTTC. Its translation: CASSQGRTGGYGYTF.

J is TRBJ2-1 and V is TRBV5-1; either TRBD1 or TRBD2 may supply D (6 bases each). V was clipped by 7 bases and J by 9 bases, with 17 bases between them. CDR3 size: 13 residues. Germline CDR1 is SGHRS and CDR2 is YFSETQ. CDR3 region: CASVQGGDGEQFF. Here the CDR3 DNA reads TGCGCCAGCGTACAGGGAGGAGACGGTGAGCAGTTCTTC.

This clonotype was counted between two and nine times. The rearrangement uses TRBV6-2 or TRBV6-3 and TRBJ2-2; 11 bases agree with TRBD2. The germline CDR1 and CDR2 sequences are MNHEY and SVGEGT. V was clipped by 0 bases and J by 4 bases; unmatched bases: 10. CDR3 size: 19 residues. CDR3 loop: CASSYSTLAGGPGTGELFF. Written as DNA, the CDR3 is TGTGCCAGCAGTTACTCGACTTTAGCGGGGGGGCCCGGCACCGGGGAGCTGTTTTTT.

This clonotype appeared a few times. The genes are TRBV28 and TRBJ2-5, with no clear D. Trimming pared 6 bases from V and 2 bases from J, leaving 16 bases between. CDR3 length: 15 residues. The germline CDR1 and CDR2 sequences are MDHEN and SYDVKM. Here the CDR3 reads CASSQVAWPQETQYF. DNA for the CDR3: TGTGCCAGCAGCCAGGTGGCCTGGCCGCAAGAGACCCAGTACTTC.

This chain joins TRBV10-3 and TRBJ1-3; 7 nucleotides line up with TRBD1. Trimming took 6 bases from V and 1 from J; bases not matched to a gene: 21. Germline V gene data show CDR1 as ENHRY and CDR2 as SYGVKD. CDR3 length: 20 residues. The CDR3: CAIRKGTVRGYPSSGNTIYF. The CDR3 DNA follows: TGTGCCATCAGGAAAGGGACAGTTCGAGGGTACCCCTCATCTGGAAACACCATATATTTT.

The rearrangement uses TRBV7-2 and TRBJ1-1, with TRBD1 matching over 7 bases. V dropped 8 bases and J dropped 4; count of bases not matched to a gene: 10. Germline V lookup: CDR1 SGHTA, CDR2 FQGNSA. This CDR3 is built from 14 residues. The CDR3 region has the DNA TGTGCCAGCCAGATAAGACAGGGTGGCACTGAAGCTTTCTTT. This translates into CASQIRQGGTEAFF.

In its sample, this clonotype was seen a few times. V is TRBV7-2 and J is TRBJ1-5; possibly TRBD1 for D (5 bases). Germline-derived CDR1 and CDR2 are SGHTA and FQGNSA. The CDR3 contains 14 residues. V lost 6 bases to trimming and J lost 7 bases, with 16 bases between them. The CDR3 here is CASSQGTVLQPQHF. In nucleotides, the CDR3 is TGTGCCAGCAGTCAGGGAACTGTATTGCAGCCCCAGCATTTT.

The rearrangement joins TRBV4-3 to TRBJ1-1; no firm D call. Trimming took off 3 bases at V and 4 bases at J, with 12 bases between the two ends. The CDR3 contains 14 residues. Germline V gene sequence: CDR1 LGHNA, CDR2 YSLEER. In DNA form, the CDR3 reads TGCGCCAGCAGCCAGCTATTCGCGGGCACTGAAGCTTTCTTT. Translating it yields CASSQLFAGTEAFF.

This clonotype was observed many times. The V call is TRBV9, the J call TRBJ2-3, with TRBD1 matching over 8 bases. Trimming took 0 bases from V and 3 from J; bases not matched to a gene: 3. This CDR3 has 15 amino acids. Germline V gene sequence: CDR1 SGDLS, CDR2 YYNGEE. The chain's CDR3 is CASSVDQGATDTQYF. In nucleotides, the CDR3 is TGTGCCAGCAGCGTAGATCAGGGGGCAACAGATACGCAGTATTTT.

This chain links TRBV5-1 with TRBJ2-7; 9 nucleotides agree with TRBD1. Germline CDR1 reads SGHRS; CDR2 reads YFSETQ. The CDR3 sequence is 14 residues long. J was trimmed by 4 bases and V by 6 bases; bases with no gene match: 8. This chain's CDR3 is CASTRTGVQYEQYV. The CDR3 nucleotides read TGCGCCAGCACCAGGACAGGGGTTCAATACGAGCAGTACGTC.

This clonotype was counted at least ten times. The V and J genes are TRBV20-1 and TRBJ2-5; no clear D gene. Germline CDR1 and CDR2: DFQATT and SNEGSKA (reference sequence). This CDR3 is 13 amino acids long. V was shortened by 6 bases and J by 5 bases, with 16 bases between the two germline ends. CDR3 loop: CSARWTGRETQYF. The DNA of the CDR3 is TGCAGTGCCCGTTGGACCGGGCGGGAGACCCAGTACTTC.